A single sample gave rise to the 28 T cell receptor beta chains below, sequenced in a study of T cell changes during pregnancy in multiple sclerosis. The protocol was immunoSEQ multiplex PCR, while the TCRdb copy is restricted to in-frame clones and leaves out a portion. The sample has around 72,000 clones; 75% to 95% are singletons. The sequencing here drew on CD4+ T cells from peripheral blood mononuclear cells, taken before pregnancy. Receptors originate from a female donor with multiple sclerosis, enrolled in a pregnancy study.

The rearrangement links TRBV6-6 to TRBJ2-1; tentatively, D is TRBD2 (6 bases). The length of the CDR3 is 15 residues. The germline V and J ends were trimmed by 2 bases and 4 bases, with 12 bases remaining between them. Germline assignment: CDR1 MNHNY and CDR2 SVGAGI (reference sequence). In DNA form, the CDR3 reads TGTGCCAGCAGTTACGCGGGGACGCGATACAATGAGCAGTTCTTC. Encoded protein: CASSYAGTRYNEQFF.

This rearrangement joins TRBV5-1 to TRBJ2-1; D may be TRBD1 (6 bases). Trimming stripped 0 bases from V and 8 bases from J, with 24 bases between. This CDR3 is built from 18 residues. CDR1 is SGHRS, CDR2 YFSETQ, per germline. The CDR3 is CASSLAKGRGAGFDEQFF. As DNA, the CDR3 is TGCGCCAGCAGCTTGGCCAAAGGCAGGGGCGCAGGTTTCGATGAGCAGTTCTTC.

The gene calls are TRBV29-1 and TRBJ1-4, with D possibly being TRBD1 (5 bases). Trimming cost V 4 bases and J 7 bases, with 16 bases left between them. Germline V lookup: CDR1 SQVTM, CDR2 ANQGSEA. This CDR3 is 14 amino acids long. This CDR3 is CSVVLGQGSEKLFF. Here the CDR3 DNA reads TGCAGCGTTGTTCTTGGGCAGGGAAGTGAAAAACTGTTTTTT.

The chain uses TRBV19 and TRBJ2-6; D gene uncertain. With 5 bases removed from V and 0 bases from J, the gap between germline ends came to 11 bases. From germline, CDR1 is LNHDA and CDR2 SQIVND (reference sequence). This CDR3 is built from 16 residues. CDR3 bases: TGTGCCAGTAGTTCCACCTTACTCTCTGGGGCCAACGTCCTGACTTTC. Amino acid sequence: CASSSTLLSGANVLTF.

In nucleotides, the CDR3 is TGTGCCAGCAGCTTGGCTAGCGGGAGGTTTGTTTACAATGAGCAGTTCTTC. Translating it yields CASSLASGRFVYNEQFF. The chain employs TRBV5-6 and TRBJ2-1, with TRBD2 matching 11 bases. The germline V gene has CDR1 SGHDT and CDR2 YYEEEE. The trim removed 0 bases at V and 4 bases at J, leaving 6 bases unmatched. This CDR3 region has 17 residues.

V usage is TRBV7-2 and J usage is TRBJ1-5, with D maybe TRBD1 (5 bases). Germline V lookup: CDR1 SGHTA, CDR2 FQGNSA. The CDR3 contains 15 residues. V was pared by 3 bases and J by 7 bases, with 16 bases between. As DNA, the CDR3 is TGTGCCAGCAGCTTTGTCGGGGGAGGCGAACAGCCCCAGCATTTT. It is translated as CASSFVGGGEQPQHF.

This chain joins TRBV6-1 and TRBJ2-1, with a possible D match to TRBD1 (5 bases). This CDR3 is 16 amino acids long. In germline, CDR1 is MNHNS, CDR2 SASEGT. The ends were cut back, 0 bases at V and 3 bases at J, with 12 bases in the middle. The CDR3 loop reads CASSEAEAGFYNEQFF. Written as DNA, the CDR3 is TGTGCCAGCAGTGAAGCAGAGGCAGGGTTCTACAATGAGCAGTTCTTC.

The chain combines TRBV18 with TRBJ2-7; 7 bases align to TRBD2. The CDR3 length is 14 residues. Trimming at V came to 6 bases and at J to 4 bases, leaving 9 bases not matched to a gene. The germline V gene encodes CDR1 KGHSH and CDR2 LQKENI. Written as DNA, the CDR3 is TGTGCCAGCTCCACCCTCAGCGGGGATTACGAGCAGTACTTC. Translation gives CASSTLSGDYEQYF.

This chain joins TRBV4-2 and TRBJ2-7; 11 nucleotides agree with TRBD2. The CDR3 is 15 residues long. With V trimmed by 2 bases and J by 3 bases, 3 bases remained unmatched. Germline lookup yields CDR1 LGHNA and CDR2 YNFKEQ. The DNA of the CDR3 is TGTGCCAGCAGCCAACCGGGACTAGCGGACTACGAGCAGTACTTC. Translated: CASSQPGLADYEQYF.

The rearrangement uses TRBV19 and TRBJ2-3; 9 nucleotides match TRBD1. V shed 7 bases, J shed 1 base, and the junction held 6 bases outside the gene matches. The CDR3 consists of 15 residues. The germline CDR1 and CDR2 sequences are LNHDA and SQIVND (reference sequence). CDR3 region: CASTIQGAGTDTQYF. The CDR3 nucleotides read TGTGCCAGTACCATACAGGGGGCTGGCACAGATACGCAGTATTTT. The whole variable domain, filled in from reference TRBV19 and TRBJ2-3, reads DGGITQSPKYLFRKEGQNVTLSCEQNLNHDAMYWYRQDPGQGLRLIYYSQIVNDFQKGDIAEGYSVSREKKESFPLTVTSAQKNPTAFYLCASTIQGAGTDTQYFGPGTRLTVL.

The rearrangement links TRBV30 to TRBJ2-5; no reliable D call. This CDR3 comprises 13 residues. Trimming took off 5 bases at V and 0 bases at J, with 10 bases between the two ends. Germline V gives CDR1 GTSNPN, CDR2 SVGIG (reference sequence). The CDR3 coding sequence is TGTGCCTGGGCGGCGGCCAACCAAGAGACCCAGTACTTC. This sequence encodes CAWAAANQETQYF. The whole variable domain, remainder taken from reference TRBV30 and TRBJ2-5, is SQTIHQWPATLVQPVGSPLSLECTVEGTSNPNLYWYRQAAGRGLQLLFYSVGIGQISSEVPQNLSASRPQDRQFILSSKKLLLSDSGFYLCAWAAANQETQYFGPGTRLLVL.

The chain recombines TRBV6-5 with TRBJ2-4; D is unclear. Trimming pared 6 bases from V and 10 bases from J, leaving 16 bases between. This CDR3 is 13 amino acids long. The germline gives CDR1 MNHEY, CDR2 SVGAGI. CDR3 sequence reads: CASSRSPDGIQYF. The CDR3 DNA follows: TGTGCCAGCAGCCGCTCCCCCGACGGGATTCAGTACTTC.

The J gene is TRBJ2-5, the V gene TRBV28; 9 nucleotides match TRBD2. CDR1 is MDHEN, CDR2 SYDVKM, per germline. J was trimmed by 3 bases and V by 4 bases; bases with no gene match: 9. This CDR3 has 16 amino acids. The CDR3: CASSYAAGGSKETQYF. DNA for the CDR3: TGTGCCAGCAGTTATGCAGCGGGGGGAAGCAAAGAGACCCAGTACTTC.

The V gene is TRBV6-5, the J gene TRBJ2-2; 8 bases match TRBD1. The CDR3 length is 15 residues. J lost 5 bases, V lost 6 bases, and 8 bases had no gene match. Germline lookup yields CDR1 MNHEY and CDR2 SVGAGI. For the CDR3, the DNA is TGTGCCAGCAGCCCCCGGACAGGGTTTACCGGGGAGCTGTTTTTT. It specifies CASSPRTGFTGELFF.

The chain has TRBV7-2 and TRBJ1-1; D not resolved. Between the trimmed V and J ends, which lost 2 bases and 7 bases, there was a span of 14 bases. The CDR3 runs to 14 residues. Per the germline V gene, CDR1 is SGHTA and CDR2 is FQGNSA. CDR3 protein: CASSLRPQSGEAFF. CDR3 in DNA: TGTGCCAGCAGCTTACGTCCCCAGTCGGGTGAAGCTTTCTTT.

This chain uses TRBV7-3 with TRBJ2-5; D might be TRBD1 (6 bases). Germline V gene lookup returns CDR1 SGHTA and CDR2 FQGTGA. The CDR3 runs to 14 residues. V dropped 5 bases and J dropped 5 bases, with 15 bases sitting between them. The CDR3 loop is CASSPLGASETQYF. For the CDR3, the DNA is TGTGCCAGCAGCCCCCTGGGGGCCAGTGAGACCCAGTACTTC.

This sequence joins TRBV7-2 and TRBJ1-2; 7 bases agree with TRBD1. The V gene end was trimmed by 1 base and the J gene end by 3 bases; junction bases not matched to a gene: 2. The length of the CDR3 is 14 residues. Germline CDR1 reads SGHTA; CDR2 reads FQGNSA. For the CDR3, the DNA is TGTGCCAGCAGCTTAGGCGGGACAGACTATGGCTACACCTTC. This codes for CASSLGGTDYGYTF. The full variable domain, rest sourced from reference TRBV7-2 and TRBJ1-2, is GAGVSQSPSNKVTEKGKDVELRCDPISGHTALYWYRQSLGQGLEFLIYFQGNSAPDKSGLPSDRFSAERTGGSVSTLTIQRTQQEDSAVYLCASSLGGTDYGYTFGSGTRLTVV.

V and J are TRBV25-1 and TRBJ2-1, with D uncertain. The CDR3 is made up of 15 amino acids. Trimming shortened V by 4 bases and J by 0 bases, and 10 bases separated the two germline ends. In germline, CDR1 is MGHDK, CDR2 SYGVNS. The DNA of the CDR3 is TGTGCCAGCAGTGGGGTCCAGGACTCCTACAATGAGCAGTTCTTC. Its protein product is CASSGVQDSYNEQFF.

V and J are TRBV7-8 and TRBJ2-2; 7 positions match TRBD1. Germline trimming cut 4 bases from V and 5 bases from J; bases unmatched to any gene: 7. The CDR3 extends over 15 amino acids. Germline loops: CDR1 SGHVS, CDR2 FQNEAQ. The CDR3 here is CASSSAGTVTGELFF. The DNA for the CDR3 is TGTGCCAGCAGCTCTGCTGGGACAGTAACCGGGGAGCTGTTTTTT.

The gene calls are TRBV6-5 and TRBJ2-1; TRBD1 might be the D (6 bases). V lost 6 bases and J lost 8, with 11 bases in between. Looked up from germline, CDR1 is MNHEY and CDR2 is SVGAGI. There are 12 residues in the CDR3. The CDR3 DNA sequence: TGTGCCAGCAGGCTACAGGGCGATGAGCAGTTCTTC. Translating it yields CASRLQGDEQFF.

The chain couples TRBV5-4 to TRBJ1-1, with 8 bases identical to TRBD1. The trim removed 5 bases at V and 2 bases at J, leaving 5 bases unmatched. CDR1 is SGHNT, CDR2 YYREEE, per germline (reference sequence). The CDR3 length is 14 residues. CDR3 amino acids: CASSQQGVNTEAFF. The CDR3 DNA sequence: TGTGCCAGCAGTCAACAGGGGGTCAACACTGAAGCTTTCTTT.

The V call is TRBV19, the J call TRBJ1-5, with 7 bases aligning to TRBD1. CDR1 and CDR2 from the germline V gene are LNHDA and SQIVND (reference sequence). V gave up 6 bases and J gave up 6 bases; unmatched junction bases: 8. CDR3 length equals 14 residues. CDR3 coding DNA: TGTGCCAGTAGAACGACAGGGCTCGTTCAGCCCCAGCATTTT. Amino acid sequence: CASRTTGLVQPQHF. Drawing the rest from reference TRBV19 and TRBJ1-5, the complete variable domain is DGGITQSPKYLFRKEGQNVTLSCEQNLNHDAMYWYRQDPGQGLRLIYYSQIVNDFQKGDIAEGYSVSREKKESFPLTVTSAQKNPTAFYLCASRTTGLVQPQHFGDGTRLSIL.

This rearrangement joins TRBV30 to TRBJ1-5, with 7 bases that match TRBD1. The CDR3 has 14 residues. Germline CDR1 is GTSNPN and CDR2 is SVGIG (reference sequence). Unmatched junction bases numbered 4, after V lost 1 base and J lost 4 bases. The CDR3 coding sequence is TGTGCCTGGAGTGGGACAGGAACAAATCAGCCCCAGCATTTT. The encoded protein is CAWSGTGTNQPQHF.

The chain combines TRBV11-2 with TRBJ2-7; 15 bases fit TRBD2. Germline CDR1 and CDR2: SGHAT and FQNNGV. This CDR3 has 17 residues. The ends lost 5 bases at V and 6 bases at J; junction bases unmatched: 11. The CDR3 loop is CASSRGQGLAGGSEQYF. The CDR3 region has the DNA TGTGCCAGCAGCCGCGGACAGGGACTAGCGGGAGGAAGCGAGCAGTACTTC.

J is TRBJ2-3 and V is TRBV2; D perhaps matches TRBD1 (5 bases). CDR1 is SNHLY, CDR2 FYNNEI, per germline. The V and J ends lost 2 bases and 2 bases respectively, with 8 bases between them. The CDR3 sequence is 14 residues long. As DNA, the CDR3 is TGTGCCAGCAGTGAACAGGGTCCCACAGATACGCAGTATTTT. Residues: CASSEQGPTDTQYF.

This clone was seen many times. The chain uses TRBV20-1 and TRBJ1-1; tentatively, D is TRBD1 (5 bases). Trimming removed 6 bases from V and 9 bases from J, with 14 bases in between. Germline V gives CDR1 DFQATT, CDR2 SNEGSKA (reference sequence). There are 11 residues in the CDR3. In nucleotides, the CDR3 is TGCAGTGCCAGACAGCCAGGGAAAGCTTTCTTT. This translates into CSARQPGKAFF.

The V call is TRBV18, the J call TRBJ2-7; 9 bases fit TRBD2. V trimming: 3 bases; J trimming: 8 bases; junction bases outside the gene matches: 11. The CDR3 is made up of 15 amino acids. The V gene's germline CDR1 is KGHSH and CDR2 LQKENI. Written as DNA, the CDR3 is TGTGCCAGCTCACCCCGGGATAGCGGGAGTCTGAAGCAGTACTTC. Its translation: CASSPRDSGSLKQYF.

The gene calls are TRBV19 and TRBJ2-7, with D maybe TRBD2 (6 bases). The germline V gene encodes CDR1 LNHDA and CDR2 SQIVND (reference sequence). V lost 3 bases to trimming and J lost 5 bases, with 14 bases between them. There are 14 residues in the CDR3. The CDR3, as DNA: TGTGCCAGTAGTATTGGGGGGAGCCCGAACGAGCAGTACTTC. Translation gives CASSIGGSPNEQYF.